This T cell receptor (beta chain) was documented in a study of Graves' ophthalmopathy and Graves' hyperthyroidism. This clonotype was recorded many times. Its specificity is not known. The germline CDR1 and CDR2 sequences are MDHEN and SYDVKM. V lost 4 bases to trimming and J lost 6 bases, with 16 bases between them. The CDR3 contains 14 residues. Transcripts of RNA were the source for amplifying TCR beta CDR3 regions. The first round was an RT-PCR with HTBI primers, and the second round was a multiplex PCR. In TCRdb, the multiplex PCR reads were re-called with MiXCR into one record per CDR3 protein. The sample lists 350,000 to 400,000 distinct CDR3 sequences, around 16% occurring once. Study-wide results and caveats: The model's prediction of ophthalmopathy progression had roughly 71% sensitivity and 72% to 85% specificity.

The gene calls are TRBV28 and TRBJ2-7, with D perhaps TRBD1 (7 bases). Sequences were obtained from peripheral blood. The clonotype comes from a woman under 30 with Graves' ophthalmopathy. CDR3 sequence reads: CASSSSTGEVEQYF. CDR3 DNA sequence: TGTGCCAGCAGTTCCTCCACAGGGGAGGTCGAGCAGTACTTC.